The next 9 T cell receptor beta chains were all read from a single sample in a study of blood T cell repertoires in COVID-19. Assay used: immunoSEQ multiplex PCR; TCRdb lists only in-frame clones, some missing. The data hold about 140,000 clones, with around 78% observed a single time. The sequenced sample consisted of peripheral blood. These receptors were obtained from a woman of 80 years or more with active or convalescent COVID-19.

This clone showed up just a few times. The chain links TRBV7-2 to TRBJ2-4; TRBD2 matches 9 bases. The length of the CDR3 is 15 residues. Germline V gene sequence: CDR1 SGHTA, CDR2 FQGNSA. V was pared by 0 bases and J by 8 bases, with 5 bases of the junction left unmatched. As DNA, the CDR3 is TGTGCCAGCAGCTTAGCTAGCGGGGGTGGGTACATTCAGTACTTC. Translated: CASSLASGGGYIQYF.

V usage is TRBV16 and J usage is TRBJ1-2; maybe TRBD1 (5 bases). CDR3 length: 15 amino acids. The germline gives CDR1 KGHSY, CDR2 FQNENV. V lost 3 bases to trimming and J lost 8 bases, with 19 bases between them. The CDR3 coding sequence is TGTGCCAGCAGCCATATGAGATGGGGCATTGAAGGCTACACCTTC. Protein: CASSHMRWGIEGYTF.

The CDR3 DNA reads TGTGCCAGCAGTGCGACAGGGACTGGAAACACCATATATTTT. It yields the protein CASSATGTGNTIYF. This chain joins TRBV6-1 and TRBJ1-3; TRBD1 matches at 7 bases. Germline CDR1 MNHNS, CDR2 SASEGT. The V segment lost 4 bases and the J segment 2 bases; nucleotides outside the gene matches: 2. The CDR3 extends over 14 amino acids.

The chain recombines TRBV2 with TRBJ2-7, with 7 bases aligning to TRBD2. The CDR3 is made up of 12 amino acids. Trimming removed 8 bases from V and 8 bases from J; junction bases left unmatched: 9. The germline V gene encodes CDR1 SNHLY and CDR2 FYNNEI. CDR3 residues: CASLGGTFQQYF. The CDR3, as DNA: TGTGCCAGCCTCGGGGGGACTTTCCAGCAGTACTTC.

V usage is TRBV27 and J usage is TRBJ1-2; perhaps TRBD1 as D (6 bases). The CDR3 consists of 13 residues. Deletions cut 6 bases from V and 7 bases from J, with 15 bases between. The germline V gene has CDR1 MNHEY and CDR2 SMNVEV (reference sequence). CDR3 sequence (DNA): TGTGCCAGCAGGACCACAGGGAATACTGGCTACACCTTC. The encoded protein is CASRTTGNTGYTF.

The sample holds a few counts of this clone. V is TRBV5-5 and J is TRBJ2-5, with D possibly being TRBD1 (5 bases). This CDR3 has 15 residues. Germline V gene sequence: CDR1 SGHKS, CDR2 YYEKEE (reference sequence). Trimming removed 4 bases at V and 4 bases at J, with 17 bases between. CDR3 protein: CASSQRAPQGETQYF. CDR3 coding DNA: TGTGCCAGCAGCCAACGGGCCCCCCAGGGAGAGACCCAGTACTTC. The full variable domain, rest sourced from reference TRBV5-5 and TRBJ2-5, is DAGVTQSPTHLIKTRGQQVTLRCSPISGHKSVSWYQQVLGQGPQFIFQYYEKEERGRGNFPDRFSARQFPNYSSELNVNALLLGDSALYLCASSQRAPQGETQYFGPGTRLLVL.

This chain joins TRBV7-9 and TRBJ1-4; a possible D gene is TRBD1 (6 bases). This CDR3 is built from 15 residues. Germline loops: CDR1 SEHNR, CDR2 FQNEAQ (reference sequence). Trimming shortened V by 5 bases and J by 7 bases, and 17 bases separated the two germline ends. This chain's CDR3 is CASSDTGSVREKLFF. Written as DNA, the CDR3 is TGTGCCAGCAGCGACACAGGGTCGGTCCGTGAAAAACTGTTTTTT.

This clone was seen just once. This chain uses TRBV5-6 with TRBJ2-7; possibly TRBD2 for D (5 bases). Per germline, CDR1 SGHDT and CDR2 YYEEEE. The CDR3 contains 15 residues. The V and J ends lost 0 bases and 3 bases respectively, with 13 bases between them. The CDR3: CASSLGLLGDYEQYF. The CDR3 nucleotides read TGTGCCAGCAGCTTGGGGTTACTGGGAGACTACGAGCAGTACTTC. The full variable domain, its missing parts supplied by reference TRBV5-6 and TRBJ2-7, is DAGVTQSPTHLIKTRGQQVTLRCSPKSGHDTVSWYQQALGQGPQFIFQYYEEEERQRGNFPDRFSGHQFPNYSSELNVNALLLGDSALYLCASSLGLLGDYEQYFGPGTRLTVT.

Worth noting for this clone: Additional DNA sequences in this sample encode the identical CDR3. The V call is TRBV19, the J call TRBJ1-5; a possible D gene is TRBD1 (5 bases). Looked up from germline, CDR1 is LNHDA and CDR2 is SQIVND (reference sequence). The CDR3 has 13 residues. V dropped 11 bases and J dropped 7 bases, with 18 bases sitting between them. The DNA of the CDR3 is TGTGCCGGGGGGGATCGAGTGGGGCAGCCCCAGCATTTT. It translates to CAGGDRVGQPQHF.